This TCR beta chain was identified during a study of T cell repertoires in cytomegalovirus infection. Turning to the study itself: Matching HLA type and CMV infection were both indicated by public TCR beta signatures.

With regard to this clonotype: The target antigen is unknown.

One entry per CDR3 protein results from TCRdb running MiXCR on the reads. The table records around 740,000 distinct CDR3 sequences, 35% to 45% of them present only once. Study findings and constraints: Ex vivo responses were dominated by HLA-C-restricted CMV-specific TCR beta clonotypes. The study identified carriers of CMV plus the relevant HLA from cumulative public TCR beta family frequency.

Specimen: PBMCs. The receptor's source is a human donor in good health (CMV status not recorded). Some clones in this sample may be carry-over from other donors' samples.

As DNA, the CDR3 is TGTGCCAGCAGAAAAGCGGGGGGGCCTACAGATACGCAGTATTTT. Encoded protein: CASRKAGGPTDTQYF. This sequence joins TRBV6-5 and TRBJ2-3; 10 nucleotides line up with TRBD2. The CDR3 runs 15 residues. The J segment lost 3 bases and the V segment lost 6 bases, leaving 6 bases of the junction unmatched. Germline-derived CDR1 and CDR2 are MNHEY and SVGAGI.